This TCR beta chain came from a study of response to subunit inactivated influenza vaccine. Study-wide points: Each seasonal influenza vaccination recruits few new T cells, the authors suggested.

The CDR3 spans 12 residues. Trimming stripped 3 bases from V and 7 bases from J, with 4 bases between. TCRdb used MiXCR to reprocess the RT-PCR reads, holding one entry per CDR3 protein. The sample gives 560,000 or so distinct CDR3 sequences, less than 8% of which show up once; over 10% is in the top ten. This clonotype was observed many times. Its antigen is still unknown. This TCR derives from a man aged 45 to 70 who received an inactivated influenza vaccine. The gene calls are TRBV12-3 or TRBV12-4 and TRBJ1-6; D remains ambiguous. Sequenced material: PBMCs from blood, taken around 2 years after vaccination. Written as DNA, the CDR3 is TGTGCCAGCAGTTTGTGGAATTCACCCCTCCACTTT. Translated, it gives CASSLWNSPLHF.